A single sample is the source of the 25 T cell receptor beta chains below, sequenced in a study of cytomegalovirus exposure and HLA in healthy donors. PCR primers comprised 60 Vbeta and 13 Jbeta primers. The assay was immunoSEQ multiplex PCR, and TCRdb's table has in-frame clones only and misses some. In the table there are 200,000 to 250,000 clones, about 80% of which are singletons. The sample consisted of PBMCs. The receptors originated from a woman aged 30 to 39 in good health and CMV-seronegative.

This chain links TRBV6-5 with TRBJ1-1, with D maybe TRBD1 (5 bases). V dropped 6 bases and J dropped 0 bases, with 14 bases sitting between them. Per germline, CDR1 MNHEY and CDR2 SVGAGI. CDR3 length: 15 residues. The CDR3 DNA reads TGTGCCAGCAGGAGACAGCCCACAATGAACACTGAAGCTTTCTTT. This sequence encodes CASRRQPTMNTEAFF.

This clone was seen only once. The junction differs from germline at one of its ends, possibly a read error. This sequence joins TRBV4-1 and TRBJ1-2; D might be TRBD1 (6 bases). The germline V gene has CDR1 MGHRA and CDR2 YSYEKL. This CDR3 comprises 15 residues. The CDR3 DNA reads TGCGCCAGCAGTATCCTGGACAGCCCGGGATTAGGCTACCCCTTC. Its protein product is CASSILDSPGLGYPF.

The chain recombines TRBV5-1 with TRBJ2-1; possibly TRBD1 for D (5 bases). Germline V gene data show CDR1 as SGHRS and CDR2 as YFSETQ. The CDR3 covers 15 residues. V was shortened by 0 bases and J by 6 bases, with 13 bases between the two germline ends. CDR3 in amino acids: CASSLGVSRGNEQFF. CDR3 DNA: TGCGCCAGCAGCTTGGGAGTGTCTAGGGGCAATGAGCAGTTCTTC.

This clone came up once. V and J are TRBV2 and TRBJ2-3; the match to TRBD2 covers 9 bases. V lost 0 bases, J lost 6 bases, and 7 bases stayed unmatched. CDR3 length: 16 amino acids. Germline V gene sequence: CDR1 SNHLY, CDR2 FYNNEI. The CDR3: CASSEAGGGGRDTQYF. In nucleotides, the CDR3 is TGTGCCAGCAGTGAAGCGGGCGGGGGGGGCCGGGATACGCAGTATTTT.

This sequence joins TRBV5-6 and TRBJ2-3, with 13 positions matching TRBD2. The CDR3 has 16 amino acids. J gave up 9 bases and V 0 bases, and 7 bases lay outside the gene matches. Germline CDR1 SGHDT, CDR2 YYEEEE. The CDR3 nucleotides are TGTGCCAGCAGCTTGGGACTAGCGGGAGGCCATACCACGCAGTATTTT. Amino acids: CASSLGLAGGHTTQYF.

The V gene is TRBV5-1, the J gene TRBJ1-1; TRBD1 is a possible D gene (6 bases). CDR1 is SGHRS and CDR2 is YFSETQ in the germline V gene. The CDR3 is 14 amino acids. V lost 0 bases and J lost 4, with 10 bases in between. CDR3 nucleotide sequence: TGCGCCAGCAGCTTGGAAGCGGGGGCCACTGAAGCTTTCTTT. Protein: CASSLEAGATEAFF.

This clone was seen only once. The V call is TRBV5-4, the J call TRBJ1-2; D is unresolved. The CDR3 has 17 amino acids. Germline CDR1 SGHNT, CDR2 YYREEE (reference sequence). V was cut by 4 bases and J by 4 bases, with 23 bases left in between. The CDR3 DNA sequence: TGTGCCAGCAGCGTAAGCACTCCCCGGGGAAACCTCTATGGCTACACCTTC. This gives the protein CASSVSTPRGNLYGYTF.

The chain links TRBV5-6 to TRBJ2-5; 9 bases fit TRBD2. Gene TRBJ2-7 matches the end of the DNA better, so the J call may be wrong. This CDR3 region has 14 residues. Germline V CDR1 and CDR2: SGHDT, YYEEEE. CDR3 sequence: CASSFYSGSFEQYF. Here the CDR3 DNA reads TGTGCCAGCAGCTTTTATAGCGGGAGTTTCGAGCAGTACTTC.

This chain joins TRBV7-3 and TRBJ2-5; the match to TRBD2 covers 14 bases. The length of the CDR3 is 19 residues. V lost 5 bases to trimming and J lost 2 bases; unmatched junction nucleotides: 13. The germline gives CDR1 SGHTA, CDR2 FQGTGA. As DNA, the CDR3 is TGTGCCAGCAGCCCAAAGGGTTGGACTAGCGGGGGGAATCAAGAGACCCAGTACTTC. This encodes CASSPKGWTSGGNQETQYF.

This chain links TRBV5-1 with TRBJ2-5, with D maybe TRBD2 (5 bases). Looked up from germline, CDR1 is SGHRS and CDR2 is YFSETQ. This CDR3 contains 15 residues. The germline V and J ends were trimmed by 4 bases and 4 bases, with 17 bases remaining between them. The CDR3 here is CASSVFSGIPETQYF. The CDR3 region has the DNA TGCGCCAGCAGCGTATTTTCCGGGATTCCAGAGACCCAGTACTTC.

The V call is TRBV2, the J call TRBJ2-7, with unresolved D. The CDR3 sequence is 11 residues long. Trimming cost V 4 bases and J 4 bases, with 5 bases left between them. Looked up from germline, CDR1 is SNHLY and CDR2 is FYNNEI. Here the CDR3 DNA reads TGTGCCAGCAGTGTACTTTACGAGCAGTACTTC. The encoded protein is CASSVLYEQYF.

The chain combines TRBV27 with TRBJ1-5; D gene unclear. Germline lookup yields CDR1 MNHEY and CDR2 SMNVEV (reference sequence). Trimming shortened V by 0 bases and J by 6 bases, and 6 bases separated the two germline ends. The CDR3 extends over 13 amino acids. The DNA for the CDR3 is TGTGCCAGCAGTTTATCGAGGGTTCAGCCCCAGCATTTT. It yields the protein CASSLSRVQPQHF.

This chain uses TRBV7-9 with TRBJ2-1, with D maybe TRBD2 (6 bases). V was shortened by 5 bases and J by 7 bases, with 27 bases between the two germline ends. Germline values: CDR1 SEHNR, CDR2 FQNEAQ (reference sequence). The CDR3 sequence is 18 residues long. The CDR3 DNA reads TGTGCCAGCAGCCTATCGGGGTTAGCGGAGAGGGTCGGGAATGAGCAGTTCTTC. Protein sequence: CASSLSGLAERVGNEQFF.

This clone was observed a single time. Other DNA sequences in the sample encode the same CDR3. This chain uses TRBV28 with TRBJ2-7; D not certain. From germline, CDR1 is MDHEN and CDR2 SYDVKM. CDR3 size: 12 residues. V dropped 3 bases and J dropped 4 bases, with 7 bases sitting between them. CDR3 DNA: TGTGCCAGCAGTTTGTCGAGGTACGAGCAGTACTTC. Translation: CASSLSRYEQYF.

The gene calls are TRBV5-1 and TRBJ1-2; D remains unclear. The CDR3 spans 14 residues. V was cut by 4 bases and J by 4 bases, with 14 bases left in between. Germline V gives CDR1 SGHRS, CDR2 YFSETQ. CDR3 in DNA: TGCGCCAGCAGCCCCATTTATACCGGCTATGGCTACACCTTC. Encoded protein: CASSPIYTGYGYTF.

This chain links TRBV7-9 with TRBJ2-7; TRBD1 agrees at 8 bases. J was trimmed by 4 bases and V by 5 bases; bases with no gene match: 4. The CDR3 spans 13 residues. Germline values: CDR1 SEHNR, CDR2 FQNEAQ (reference sequence). The CDR3 DNA sequence: TGTGCCAGCAGCCCGCACAGGGGGTACGAGCAGTACTTC. It encodes CASSPHRGYEQYF.

The V call is TRBV4-2, the J call TRBJ2-4; TRBD2 aligns across 12 bases. Germline CDR1 and CDR2: LGHNA and YNFKEQ. The CDR3 loop spans 19 amino acids. Trimming cost V 1 base and J 1 base; bases outside gene matches: 8. CDR3 DNA sequence: TGTGCCAGCAGCCAAGTTGCTAGCGGGGGGGCCGCGGCCAAAAACATTCAGTACTTC. Translating gives CASSQVASGGAAAKNIQYF.

The chain links TRBV5-1 to TRBJ2-7; D gene ambiguous. The CDR3 is 13 residues long. In germline, CDR1 is SGHRS, CDR2 YFSETQ. Trimming stripped 2 bases from V and 5 bases from J, with 11 bases between. CDR3 amino acids: CASSLTAMDEQYF. The CDR3 DNA reads as TGCGCCAGCAGCTTAACAGCCATGGACGAGCAGTACTTC.

The chain carries TRBV5-1 and TRBJ2-1; TRBD2 matches 7 bases. The CDR3 loop spans 14 amino acids. Trimming took 4 bases from V and 1 from J; bases not matched to a gene: 2. The germline CDR1 and CDR2 sequences are SGHRS and YFSETQ. CDR3: CASSGGDSYNEQFF. The CDR3 region has the DNA TGCGCCAGCAGCGGGGGGGATTCCTACAATGAGCAGTTCTTC.

The chain couples TRBV11-3 to TRBJ2-2; no firm D call. The CDR3 covers 15 residues. Trimming took 5 bases from V and 1 from J, leaving 11 bases between them. CDR1 is SGHNT and CDR2 is YENEEA in the germline V gene. The CDR3 DNA follows: TGTGCCAGCAGCAGAGACCGCGGGAACACCGGGGAGCTGTTTTTT. Translated, it gives CASSRDRGNTGELFF.

This clone appeared a few times. V and J are TRBV10-3 and TRBJ2-7, with D perhaps TRBD1 (6 bases). Trimming took off 4 bases at V and 5 bases at J, with 12 bases between the two ends. The length of the CDR3 is 13 residues. Germline values: CDR1 ENHRY, CDR2 SYGVKD. The CDR3 protein is CAISGSAGDEQYF. CDR3 bases: TGTGCCATCAGTGGGAGCGCAGGGGACGAGCAGTACTTC.

The V gene is TRBV28, the J gene TRBJ2-7, with TRBD1 identical over 9 bases. The CDR3 contains 14 residues. Germline assignment: CDR1 MDHEN and CDR2 SYDVKM. The V and J ends lost 2 bases and 5 bases, in that order; junction bases with no gene match: 4. For the CDR3, the DNA is TGTGCCAGCAGTTTAGGGACAGGGTACCACGAGCAGTACTTC. Amino acid sequence: CASSLGTGYHEQYF.

This clone has just a few counts. J is TRBJ2-1 and V is TRBV5-3; 10 nucleotides agree with TRBD1. TRBV5-3 is an ORF, with its function uncertain. The CDR3 has 14 residues. After removal of 10 bases from V and 7 bases from J, the junction contained 11 bases not matched to a gene. CDR3 region: CAGPNGQGGNEQFF. The CDR3 DNA follows: TGTGCCGGCCCGAACGGACAGGGGGGGAATGAGCAGTTCTTC.

This clone was recorded once. The rearrangement uses TRBV4-1 and TRBJ1-1; no firm D call. The CDR3 extends over 14 amino acids. The ends were cut back, 2 bases at V and 2 bases at J, with 9 bases in the middle. From germline, CDR1 is MGHRA and CDR2 YSYEKL. CDR3 nucleotides: TGCGCCAGCAGCCAATTCCCTCTTAACACTGAAGCTTTCTTT. Its translation is CASSQFPLNTEAFF.

The chain couples TRBV6-5 to TRBJ1-6, with D maybe TRBD1 (5 bases). The ends were cut back, 6 bases at V and 10 bases at J, with 19 bases in the middle. Germline CDR1 MNHEY, CDR2 SVGAGI. This CDR3 has 15 residues. CDR3 amino acids: CASRGTGLKGSPLHF. CDR3 bases: TGTGCCAGCAGGGGAACAGGTTTGAAGGGATCACCCCTCCACTTT.